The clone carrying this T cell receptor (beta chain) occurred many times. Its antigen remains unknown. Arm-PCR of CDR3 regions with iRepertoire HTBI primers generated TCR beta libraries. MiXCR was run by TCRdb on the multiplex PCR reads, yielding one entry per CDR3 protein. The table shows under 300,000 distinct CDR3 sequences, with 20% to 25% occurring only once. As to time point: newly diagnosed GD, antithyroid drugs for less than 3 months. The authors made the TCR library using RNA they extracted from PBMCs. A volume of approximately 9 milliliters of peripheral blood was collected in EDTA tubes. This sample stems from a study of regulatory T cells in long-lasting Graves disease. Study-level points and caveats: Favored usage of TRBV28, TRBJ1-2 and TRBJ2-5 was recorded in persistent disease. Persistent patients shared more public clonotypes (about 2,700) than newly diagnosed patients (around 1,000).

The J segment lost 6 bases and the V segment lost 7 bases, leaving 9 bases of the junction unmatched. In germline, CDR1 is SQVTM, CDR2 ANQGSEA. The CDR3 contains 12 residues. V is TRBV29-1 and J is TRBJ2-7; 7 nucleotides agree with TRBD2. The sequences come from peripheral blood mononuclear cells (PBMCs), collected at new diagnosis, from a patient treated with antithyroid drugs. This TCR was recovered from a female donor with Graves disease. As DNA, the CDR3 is TGCAGCGCGATGAGGGAGGGTCTCGAGCAGTACTTC. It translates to CSAMREGLEQYF.